One T cell receptor beta chain is described in this entry. Its antigen is not known. This entry is derived from a study of T cell responses to AZD1222 COVID-19 vaccine. Findings and caveats of the study: Repertoire samples came only from after the peak T cell response. The study identified only five to seven AZD1222 recipients as seropositive at baseline. Increases in Spike-specific TCR breadth and depth were seen after two AZD1222 doses.

Repertoires were generated with immunoSEQ multiplex PCR, while TCRdb's copy carries only in-frame clones and drops some. The sample has some 160,000 clones, less than 95% seen once. The CDR3 runs to 13 residues. V lost 7 bases and J lost 4, with 13 bases in between. The germline V gene encodes CDR1 MDHEN and CDR2 SYDVKM. The sample was peripheral blood, taken on day 0 of AZD1222 vaccination. J is TRBJ1-2 and V is TRBV28; unclear D gene. This clonotype originated in an adult in good health. The CDR3 here is CASTSQARYGYTF. DNA of the CDR3: TGTGCCAGCACGTCGCAGGCCCGCTATGGCTACACCTTC.